These T cell receptor beta chains were read from a single sample in a study of OX40 agonist ivuxolimab in advanced cancers. The method was immunoSEQ multiplex PCR; TCRdb's version includes in-frame clones alone and lacks a portion of them. The repertoire holds tens of thousands of clones, with roughly 87% as singletons. This specimen was CD4+ or CD8+ T cells sorted from blood, taken in a trial of the OX40 agonist ivuxolimab. The receptors stem from an adult with an advanced solid tumor such as melanoma, head and neck, liver or kidney cancer. Each CDR3 is given with its conserved first and last residue. The order of the fields is J gene, V gene, CDR3 length, D gene, clone size, CDR3 protein, CDR3 DNA. A D gene is named only where the DNA matches it firmly. Clone sizes are given selectively: once, few, many, or a class where the clone is expanded.

TRBJ1-3,TRBV7-2,14,-,-,CASGSGPSGNTIYF,TGTGCCAGCGGGTCAGGCCCCTCTGGAAACACCATATATTTT
TRBJ1-2,TRBV5-4,16,-,-,CASSHGAAGHNYGYTF,TGTGCCAGCAGCCATGGGGCCGCAGGGCATAACTATGGCTACACCTTC
TRBJ2-6,TRBV9,15,-,many,CASSVPYSGANVLTF,TGTGCCAGCAGCGTTCCGTACTCTGGGGCCAACGTCCTGACTTTC
TRBJ1-1,TRBV4-1,15,-,-,CASSQNREGDTEAFF,TGCGCCAGCAGCCAAAATAGGGAGGGAGACACTGAAGCTTTCTTT
TRBJ1-5,TRBV2,13,-,medium-sized,CASRKEGNQPQHF,TGTGCCAGCAGGAAGGAGGGAAATCAGCCCCAGCATTTT
TRBJ2-1,TRBV10-1,15,TRBD2,-,CASSVSGGAENEQFF,TGCGCCAGCAGTGTCAGCGGGGGGGCCGAAAATGAGCAGTTCTTC
TRBJ2-3,TRBV5-1,11,-,-,CASSLAEGQYF,TGCGCCAGCAGCTTGGCGGAGGGGCAGTATTTT
TRBJ2-1,TRBV9,13,-,once,CASSRQGYNEQFF,TGTGCCAGCAGCCGCCAGGGATACAATGAGCAGTTCTTC
TRBJ2-3,TRBV30,14,TRBD2,-,CAWSVSGGTNTQYF,TGTGCCTGGAGTGTATCCGGGGGGACGAATACGCAGTATTTT
TRBJ2-5,TRBV7-9,15,TRBD1,once,CASSPRTGGLGTQYF,TGTGCCAGCAGCCCCCGGACAGGGGGCTTAGGGACCCAGTACTTC
TRBJ1-5,TRBV28,17,-,once,CASSTSGSRYSNQPQHF,TGTGCCAGCAGTACCAGTGGGAGTCGTTATAGCAATCAGCCCCAGCATTTT
TRBJ1-5,TRBV18,15,-,-,CASSPRDIGYQPQHF,TGTGCCAGCTCCCCCCGGGACATCGGTTATCAGCCCCAGCATTTT
TRBJ1-2,TRBV4-1,17,TRBD1,-,CASSRNPTGTGGNGYTF,TGCGCCAGCAGCCGAAACCCCACCGGGACAGGGGGTAATGGCTACACCTTC
TRBJ2-3,TRBV27,15,-,few,CASSSISLGTDTQYF,TGTGCCAGCAGCTCGATCAGCCTCGGCACAGATACGCAGTATTTT
TRBJ2-7,TRBV7-9,15,TRBD2,-,CASSRGTSGKYEQYF,TGTGCCAGCAGCCGCGGGACTAGCGGGAAGTACGAGCAGTACTTC
TRBJ1-3,TRBV2,13,-,-,CASSEAFENTIYF,TGTGCCAGCAGTGAAGCTTTTGAGAACACCATATATTTT
TRBJ2-5,TRBV28,14,-,-,CASSLSPGQETQYF,TGTGCCAGCAGTTTATCTCCTGGGCAAGAGACCCAGTACTTC
TRBJ1-2,TRBV6-5,12,-,-,CASRPTGYGYTF,TGTGCCAGCAGGCCCACAGGCTATGGCTACACCTTC
TRBJ2-1,TRBV10-3,16,TRBD2,once,CAISEINSGRRGEQFF,TGTGCCATCAGTGAAATAAATAGCGGGAGGAGGGGTGAGCAGTTCTTC
TRBJ2-3,TRBV7-2,15,-,-,CASSPALKSLDAQYF,TGTGCCAGCAGCCCCGCCCTGAAGAGCCTCGATGCGCAGTATTTT
TRBJ1-1,TRBV10-2,10,-,-,CASGDTEAFF,TGCGCCAGTGGGGACACTGAAGCTTTCTTT
TRBJ2-5,TRBV19,12,TRBD2,-,CASSPGPGLEYF,TGTGCCAGTAGTCCAGGCCCGGGACTAGAGTACTTC
TRBJ2-3,TRBV5-1,16,-,-,CASSQDVREWTDTQYF,TGCGCCAGCAGCCAAGATGTCAGGGAATGGACAGATACGCAGTATTTT
TRBJ1-1,TRBV4-2,15,TRBD1,-,CASSHLQGAQTEAFF,TGTGCCAGCAGCCACCTACAGGGGGCGCAAACTGAAGCTTTCTTT
TRBJ2-1,TRBV28,19,-,-,CASSFELQGQGRSYNEQFF,TGTGCCAGCAGTTTTGAGCTTCAGGGGCAGGGCCGCTCCTACAATGAGCAGTTCTTC
TRBJ1-2,TRBV6-4,13,-,-,CASSDGTSVGYTF,TGTGCCAGCAGTGACGGGACAAGCGTGGGCTACACCTTC
TRBJ2-1,TRBV28,17,TRBD2,-,CASSLPTWASGSNEQFF,TGTGCCAGCAGTTTACCTACCTGGGCTAGCGGGAGTAATGAGCAGTTCTTC
TRBJ1-3,TRBV28,16,TRBD1,-,CASSDDRGFSGNTIYF,TGTGCCAGCAGTGATGACAGGGGCTTCTCTGGAAACACCATATATTTT
TRBJ2-2,TRBV7-3,12,-,-,CASAIGAGELFF,TGTGCCAGCGCTATTGGCGCCGGGGAGCTGTTTTTT
TRBJ1-6,TRBV7-2,14,TRBD1,-,CASSRQGTNSPLHF,TGTGCCAGCAGCCGACAGGGAACTAATTCACCCCTCCACTTT
TRBJ2-3,TRBV7-8,15,-,-,CASSAARGRTDTQYF,TGTGCCAGCAGCGCCGCTAGGGGGAGGACAGATACGCAGTATTTT
TRBJ1-1,TRBV21-1,14,-,once,CASTDRVETGEAFF,TGTGCCAGCACCGACAGGGTGGAAACTGGGGAAGCTTTCTTT
TRBJ2-3,TRBV11-2,17,TRBD2,-,CASTLGAGEMIEDTQYF,TGTGCCAGCACCCTAGGAGCGGGAGAGATGATCGAAGATACGCAGTATTTT
TRBJ2-5,TRBV9,15,TRBD1,-,CASSGRTGGGETQYF,TGTGCCAGCAGCGGTCGGACAGGGGGAGGGGAGACCCAGTACTTC
TRBJ1-1,TRBV7-6,13,-,-,CASSLDANTEAFF,TGTGCCAGCAGCTTAGATGCCAACACTGAAGCTTTCTTT
TRBJ1-5,TRBV6-1,14,-,-,CATSQAQGDQPQHF,TGTGCCACCTCTCAGGCACAGGGTGATCAGCCCCAGCATTTT
TRBJ1-5,TRBV4-1,15,-,-,CASSHPGRGNQPQHF,TGCGCCAGCAGCCATCCGGGACGGGGCAATCAGCCCCAGCATTTT
TRBJ2-2,TRBV7-9,15,TRBD1,-,CANQGGQGNTGELFF,TGTGCCAACCAAGGGGGACAGGGAAACACCGGGGAGCTGTTTTTT
TRBJ1-2,TRBV10-1,14,TRBD1,few,CASSDGTGGRGYTF,TGCGCCAGCAGTGACGGGACAGGGGGCCGTGGCTACACCTTC
TRBJ1-6,TRBV2,16,-,-,CASSYRPPGLNSPLHF,TGTGCCAGCAGTTACCGTCCCCCCGGGCTTAATTCACCCCTCCACTTT
TRBJ2-1,TRBV4-1,18,TRBD2,-,CASSLAGGVAGVSDEQFF,TGCGCCAGCAGTCTAGCCGGGGGGGTAGCGGGAGTTAGCGATGAGCAGTTCTTC